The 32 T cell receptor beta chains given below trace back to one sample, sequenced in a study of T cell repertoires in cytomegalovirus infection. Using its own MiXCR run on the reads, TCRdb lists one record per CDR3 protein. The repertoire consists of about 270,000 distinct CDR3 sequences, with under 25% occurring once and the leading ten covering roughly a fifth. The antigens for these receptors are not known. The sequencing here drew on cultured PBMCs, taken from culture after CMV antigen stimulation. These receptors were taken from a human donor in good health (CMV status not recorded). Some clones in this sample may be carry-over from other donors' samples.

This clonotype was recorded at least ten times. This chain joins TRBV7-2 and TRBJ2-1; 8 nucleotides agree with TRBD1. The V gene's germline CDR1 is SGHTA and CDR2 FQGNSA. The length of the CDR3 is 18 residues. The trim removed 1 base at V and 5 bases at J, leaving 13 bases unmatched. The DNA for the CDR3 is TGTGCCAGCAGCTTAGGTTGGGCAGGGGGCTTTAAGGACAATGAGCAGTTCTTC. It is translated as CASSLGWAGGFKDNEQFF.

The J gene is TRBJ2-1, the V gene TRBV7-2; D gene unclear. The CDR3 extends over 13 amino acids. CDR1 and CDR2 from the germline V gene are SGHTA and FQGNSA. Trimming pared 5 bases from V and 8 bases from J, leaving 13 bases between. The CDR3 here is CASSPTTLDEQFF. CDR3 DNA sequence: TGTGCCAGCAGCCCCACTACCTTAGATGAGCAGTTCTTC.

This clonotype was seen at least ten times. CDR3 region: CASSLEENQPQHF. In DNA form, the CDR3 reads TGTGCCAGCAGCTTAGAGGAGAATCAGCCCCAGCATTTT. The chain uses TRBV7-2 and TRBJ1-5; D not resolved. Per the germline V gene, CDR1 is SGHTA and CDR2 is FQGNSA. V was trimmed by 1 base and J by 4 bases, leaving 5 bases between them. The CDR3 has 13 residues.

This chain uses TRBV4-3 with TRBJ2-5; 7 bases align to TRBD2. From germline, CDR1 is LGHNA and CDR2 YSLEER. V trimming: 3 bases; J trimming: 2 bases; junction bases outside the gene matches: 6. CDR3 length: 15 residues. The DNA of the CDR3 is TGCGCCAGCAGCCACGCCGGGACTACACAAGAGACCCAGTACTTC. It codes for CASSHAGTTQETQYF.

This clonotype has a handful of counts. CDR3 nucleotide sequence: TGTGCCAGCAGTTTAAATATCGGCGGGGGGGCTATGAACACTGAAGCTTTCTTT. Translated: CASSLNIGGGAMNTEAFF. The chain links TRBV12-3 or TRBV12-4 to TRBJ1-1; TRBD1 is a possible D gene (6 bases). Trimming shortened V by 2 bases and J by 0 bases, and 19 bases separated the two germline ends. This CDR3 contains 18 residues.

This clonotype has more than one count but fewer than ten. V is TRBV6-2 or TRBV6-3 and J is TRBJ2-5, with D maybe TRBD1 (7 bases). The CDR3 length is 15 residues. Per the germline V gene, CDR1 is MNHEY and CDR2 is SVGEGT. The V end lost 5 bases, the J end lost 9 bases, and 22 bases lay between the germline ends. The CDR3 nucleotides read TGTGCCAGCAGTGCAGGGGGGCCTTCCATCCTGGCCCAGTACTTC. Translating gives CASSAGGPSILAQYF.

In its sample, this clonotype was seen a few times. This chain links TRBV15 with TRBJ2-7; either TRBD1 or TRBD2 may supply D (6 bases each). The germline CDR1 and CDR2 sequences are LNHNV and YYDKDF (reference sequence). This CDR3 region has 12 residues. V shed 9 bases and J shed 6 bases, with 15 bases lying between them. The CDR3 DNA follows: TGTGCCACGGGACCTCGGGGGCGCGAGCAGTACTTC. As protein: CATGPRGREQYF.

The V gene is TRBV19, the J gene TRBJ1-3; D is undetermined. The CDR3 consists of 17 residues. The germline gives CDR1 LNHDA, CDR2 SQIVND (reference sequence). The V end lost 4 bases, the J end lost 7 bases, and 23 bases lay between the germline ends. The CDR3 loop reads CASSTRVPGSVFNTIYF. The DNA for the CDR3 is TGTGCCAGTAGTACCCGCGTTCCAGGCTCAGTTTTCAACACCATATATTTT.

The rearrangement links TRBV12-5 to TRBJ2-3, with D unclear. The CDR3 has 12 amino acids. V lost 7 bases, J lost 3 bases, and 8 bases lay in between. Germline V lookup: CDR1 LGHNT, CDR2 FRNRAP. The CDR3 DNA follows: TGTGCTAGTGCCTACTCGACAGATACGCAGTATTTT. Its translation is CASAYSTDTQYF.

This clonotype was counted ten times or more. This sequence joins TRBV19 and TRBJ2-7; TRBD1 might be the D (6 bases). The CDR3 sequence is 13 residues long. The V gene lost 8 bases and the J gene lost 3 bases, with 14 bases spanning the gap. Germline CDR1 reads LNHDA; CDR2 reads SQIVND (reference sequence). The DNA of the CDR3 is TGTGCCAGTGGCCGGGACACGGACTACGAGCAGTACTTC. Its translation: CASGRDTDYEQYF.

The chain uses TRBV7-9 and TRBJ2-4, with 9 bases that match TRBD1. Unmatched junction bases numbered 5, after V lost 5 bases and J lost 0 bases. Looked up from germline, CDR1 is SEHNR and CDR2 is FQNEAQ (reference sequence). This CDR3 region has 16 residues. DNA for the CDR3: TGTGCCAGCAGCCCAGGGACAGGGCTAGCCAAAAACATTCAGTACTTC. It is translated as CASSPGTGLAKNIQYF.

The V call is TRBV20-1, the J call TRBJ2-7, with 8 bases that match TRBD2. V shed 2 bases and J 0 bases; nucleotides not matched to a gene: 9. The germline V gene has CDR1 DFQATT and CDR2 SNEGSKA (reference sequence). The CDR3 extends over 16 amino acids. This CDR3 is CSARSGLLAVSYEQYF. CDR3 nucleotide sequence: TGCAGTGCTAGATCAGGATTACTAGCGGTCTCCTACGAGCAGTACTTC.

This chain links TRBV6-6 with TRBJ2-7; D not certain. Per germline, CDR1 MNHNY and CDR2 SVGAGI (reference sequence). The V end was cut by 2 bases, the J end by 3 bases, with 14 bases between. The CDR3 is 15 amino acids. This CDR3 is CASSYDFAAIYEQYF. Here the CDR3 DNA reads TGTGCCAGCAGTTACGATTTTGCCGCTATCTACGAGCAGTACTTC.

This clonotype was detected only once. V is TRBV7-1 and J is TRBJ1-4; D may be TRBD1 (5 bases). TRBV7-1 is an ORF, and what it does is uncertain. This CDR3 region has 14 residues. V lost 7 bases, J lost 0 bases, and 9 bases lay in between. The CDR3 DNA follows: TGTGCCAGCACCATGGGGGCAACTAATGAAAAACTGTTTTTT. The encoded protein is CASTMGATNEKLFF.

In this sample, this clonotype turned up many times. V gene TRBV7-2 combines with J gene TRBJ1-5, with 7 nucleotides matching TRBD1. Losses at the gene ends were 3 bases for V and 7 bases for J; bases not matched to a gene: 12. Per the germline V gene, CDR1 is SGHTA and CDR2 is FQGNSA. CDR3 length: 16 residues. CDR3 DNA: TGTGCCAGCAGCTTCGAAGGGGGTAGGGGGCAACAGCCCCAGCATTTT. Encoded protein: CASSFEGGRGQQPQHF.

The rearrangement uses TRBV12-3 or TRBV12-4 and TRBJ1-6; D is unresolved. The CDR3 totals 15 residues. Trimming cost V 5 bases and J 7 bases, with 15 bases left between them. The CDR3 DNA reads TGTGCCAGCAGTCGACGAGAGGGAGGCAATTCACCCCTCCACTTT. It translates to CASSRREGGNSPLHF.

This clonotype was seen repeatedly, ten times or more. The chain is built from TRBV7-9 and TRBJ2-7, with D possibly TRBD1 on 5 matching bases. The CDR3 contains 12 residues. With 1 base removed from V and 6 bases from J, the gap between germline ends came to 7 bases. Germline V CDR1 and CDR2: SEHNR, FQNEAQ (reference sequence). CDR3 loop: CASSLGRGEQYF. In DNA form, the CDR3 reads TGTGCCAGCAGCTTAGGTAGGGGCGAGCAGTACTTC.

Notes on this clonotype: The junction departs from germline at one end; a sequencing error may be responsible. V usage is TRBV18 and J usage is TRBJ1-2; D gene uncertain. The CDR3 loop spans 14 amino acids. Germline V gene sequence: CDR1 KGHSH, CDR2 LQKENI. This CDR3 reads CASSHSQENYSYTF. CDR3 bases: TGTGCCAGCTCCCACTCTCAGGAGAACTATAGCTACACCTTC.

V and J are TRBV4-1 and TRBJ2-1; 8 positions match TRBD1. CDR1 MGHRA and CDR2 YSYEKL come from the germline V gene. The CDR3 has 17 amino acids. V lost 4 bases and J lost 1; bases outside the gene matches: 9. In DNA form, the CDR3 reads TGCGCCAGCAGCCCGGTCAGGACAGGGCAATCCTACAATGAGCAGTTCTTC. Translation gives CASSPVRTGQSYNEQFF.

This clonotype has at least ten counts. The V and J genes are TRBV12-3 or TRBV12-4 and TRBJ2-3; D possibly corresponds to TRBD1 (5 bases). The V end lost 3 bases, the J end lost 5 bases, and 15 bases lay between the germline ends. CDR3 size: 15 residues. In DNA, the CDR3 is TGTGCCAGCAGTTTTCTCCAGGGCAGGAGAGATACGCAGTATTTT. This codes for CASSFLQGRRDTQYF.

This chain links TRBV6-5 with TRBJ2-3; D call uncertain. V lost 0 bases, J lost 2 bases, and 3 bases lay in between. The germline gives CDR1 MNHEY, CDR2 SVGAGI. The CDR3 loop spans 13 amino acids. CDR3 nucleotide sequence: TGTGCCAGCAGTTACTCAAACACAGATACGCAGTATTTT. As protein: CASSYSNTDTQYF.

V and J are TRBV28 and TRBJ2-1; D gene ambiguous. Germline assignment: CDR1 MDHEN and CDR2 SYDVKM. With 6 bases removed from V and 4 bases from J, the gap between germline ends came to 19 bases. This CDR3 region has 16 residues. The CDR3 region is CASSPIHPVRYNEQFF. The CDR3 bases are TGTGCCAGCAGCCCCATTCATCCTGTTCGGTACAATGAGCAGTTCTTC.

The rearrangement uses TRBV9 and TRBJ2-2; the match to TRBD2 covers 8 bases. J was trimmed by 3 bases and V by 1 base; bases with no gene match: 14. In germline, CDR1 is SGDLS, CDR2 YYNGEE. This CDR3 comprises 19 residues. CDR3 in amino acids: CASSVSPSFSGIDTGELFF. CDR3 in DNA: TGTGCCAGCAGCGTATCTCCAAGTTTTAGCGGGATAGACACCGGGGAGCTGTTTTTT. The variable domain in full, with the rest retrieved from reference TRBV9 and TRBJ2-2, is DSGVTQTPKHLITATGQRVTLRCSPRSGDLSVYWYQQSLDQGLQFLIQYYNGEERAKGNILERFSAQQFPDLHSELNLSSLELGDSALYFCASSVSPSFSGIDTGELFFGEGSRLTVL.

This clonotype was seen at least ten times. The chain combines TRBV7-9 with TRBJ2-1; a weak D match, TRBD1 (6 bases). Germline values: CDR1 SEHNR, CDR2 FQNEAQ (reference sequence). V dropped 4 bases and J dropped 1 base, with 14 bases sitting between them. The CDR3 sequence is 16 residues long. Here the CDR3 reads CASSSTDRLSYNEQFF. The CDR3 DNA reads TGTGCCAGCAGCTCCACCGACAGGCTGTCCTACAATGAGCAGTTCTTC.

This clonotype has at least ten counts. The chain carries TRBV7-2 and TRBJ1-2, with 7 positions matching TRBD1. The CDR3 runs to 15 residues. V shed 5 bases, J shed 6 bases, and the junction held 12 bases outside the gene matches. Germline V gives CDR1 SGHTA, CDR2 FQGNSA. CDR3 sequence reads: CASSLQTGRENGYTF. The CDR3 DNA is TGTGCCAGCAGCCTTCAGACAGGGAGGGAAAATGGCTACACCTTC.

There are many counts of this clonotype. CDR3 loop: CASCPSGSGADTQYF. DNA for the CDR3: TGTGCCAGCTGTCCTAGCGGGAGCGGGGCAGATACGCAGTATTTT. The rearrangement uses TRBV6-1 and TRBJ2-3, with 10 bases that match TRBD2. CDR1 is MNHNS and CDR2 is SASEGT in the germline V gene. V lost 8 bases, J lost 4 bases, and 9 bases stayed unmatched. The CDR3 consists of 15 residues.

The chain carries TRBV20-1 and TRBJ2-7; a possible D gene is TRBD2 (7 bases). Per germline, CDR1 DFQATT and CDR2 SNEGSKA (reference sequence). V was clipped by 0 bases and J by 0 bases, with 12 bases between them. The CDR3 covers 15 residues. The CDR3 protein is CSARDRRGLSYEQYF. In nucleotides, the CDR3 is TGCAGTGCTAGAGATCGGCGGGGGCTCTCCTACGAGCAGTACTTC.

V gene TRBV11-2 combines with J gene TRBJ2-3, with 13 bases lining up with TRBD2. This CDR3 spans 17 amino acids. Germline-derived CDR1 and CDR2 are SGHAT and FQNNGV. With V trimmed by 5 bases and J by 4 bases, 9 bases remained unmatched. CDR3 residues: CASSLRTSGSWSDTQYF. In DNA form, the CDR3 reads TGTGCCAGCAGCCTAAGGACTAGCGGGAGTTGGTCAGATACGCAGTATTTT.

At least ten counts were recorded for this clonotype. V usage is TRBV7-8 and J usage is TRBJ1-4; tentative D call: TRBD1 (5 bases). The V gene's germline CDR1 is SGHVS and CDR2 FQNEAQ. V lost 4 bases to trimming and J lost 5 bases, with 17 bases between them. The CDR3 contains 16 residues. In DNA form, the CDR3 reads TGTGCCAGCAGCTATATGGTGGGGCCTCGGAATGAAAAACTGTTTTTT. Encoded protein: CASSYMVGPRNEKLFF. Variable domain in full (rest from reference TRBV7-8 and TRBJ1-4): GAGVSQSPRYKVAKRGQDVALRCDPISGHVSLFWYQQALGQGPEFLTYFQNEAQLDKSGLPSDRFFAERPEGSVSTLKIQRTQQEDSAVYLCASSYMVGPRNEKLFFGSGTQLSVL.

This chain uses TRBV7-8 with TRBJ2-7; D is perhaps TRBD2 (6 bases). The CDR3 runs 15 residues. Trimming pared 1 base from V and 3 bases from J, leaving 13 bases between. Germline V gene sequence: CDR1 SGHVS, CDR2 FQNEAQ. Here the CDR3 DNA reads TGTGCCAGCAGCTTAGGGCGGGAATGGATCTACGAGCAGTACTTC. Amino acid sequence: CASSLGREWIYEQYF. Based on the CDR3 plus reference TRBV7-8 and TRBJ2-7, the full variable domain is GAGVSQSPRYKVAKRGQDVALRCDPISGHVSLFWYQQALGQGPEFLTYFQNEAQLDKSGLPSDRFFAERPEGSVSTLKIQRTQQEDSAVYLCASSLGREWIYEQYFGPGTRLTVT.

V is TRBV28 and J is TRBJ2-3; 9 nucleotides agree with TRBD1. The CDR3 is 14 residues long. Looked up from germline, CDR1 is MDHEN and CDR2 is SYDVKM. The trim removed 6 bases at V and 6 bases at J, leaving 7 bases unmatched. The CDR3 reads CASSRTGARDTQYF. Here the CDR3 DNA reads TGTGCCAGCAGCCGGACAGGGGCGAGGGATACGCAGTATTTT. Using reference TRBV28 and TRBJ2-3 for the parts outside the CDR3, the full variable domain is DVKVTQSSRYLVKRTGEKVFLECVQDMDHENMFWYRQDPGLGLRLIYFSYDVKMKEKGDIPEGYSVSREKKERFSLILESASTNQTSMYLCASSRTGARDTQYFGPGTRLTVL.

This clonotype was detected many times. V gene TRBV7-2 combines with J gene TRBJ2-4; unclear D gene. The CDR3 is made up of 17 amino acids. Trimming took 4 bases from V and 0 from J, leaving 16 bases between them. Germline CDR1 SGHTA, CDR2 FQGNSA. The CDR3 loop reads CASSSKIDGLAKNIQYF. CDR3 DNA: TGTGCCAGCAGCTCTAAGATCGACGGATTAGCCAAAAACATTCAGTACTTC. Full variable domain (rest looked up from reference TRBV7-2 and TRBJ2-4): GAGVSQSPSNKVTEKGKDVELRCDPISGHTALYWYRQSLGQGLEFLIYFQGNSAPDKSGLPSDRFSAERTGGSVSTLTIQRTQQEDSAVYLCASSSKIDGLAKNIQYFGAGTRLSVL.